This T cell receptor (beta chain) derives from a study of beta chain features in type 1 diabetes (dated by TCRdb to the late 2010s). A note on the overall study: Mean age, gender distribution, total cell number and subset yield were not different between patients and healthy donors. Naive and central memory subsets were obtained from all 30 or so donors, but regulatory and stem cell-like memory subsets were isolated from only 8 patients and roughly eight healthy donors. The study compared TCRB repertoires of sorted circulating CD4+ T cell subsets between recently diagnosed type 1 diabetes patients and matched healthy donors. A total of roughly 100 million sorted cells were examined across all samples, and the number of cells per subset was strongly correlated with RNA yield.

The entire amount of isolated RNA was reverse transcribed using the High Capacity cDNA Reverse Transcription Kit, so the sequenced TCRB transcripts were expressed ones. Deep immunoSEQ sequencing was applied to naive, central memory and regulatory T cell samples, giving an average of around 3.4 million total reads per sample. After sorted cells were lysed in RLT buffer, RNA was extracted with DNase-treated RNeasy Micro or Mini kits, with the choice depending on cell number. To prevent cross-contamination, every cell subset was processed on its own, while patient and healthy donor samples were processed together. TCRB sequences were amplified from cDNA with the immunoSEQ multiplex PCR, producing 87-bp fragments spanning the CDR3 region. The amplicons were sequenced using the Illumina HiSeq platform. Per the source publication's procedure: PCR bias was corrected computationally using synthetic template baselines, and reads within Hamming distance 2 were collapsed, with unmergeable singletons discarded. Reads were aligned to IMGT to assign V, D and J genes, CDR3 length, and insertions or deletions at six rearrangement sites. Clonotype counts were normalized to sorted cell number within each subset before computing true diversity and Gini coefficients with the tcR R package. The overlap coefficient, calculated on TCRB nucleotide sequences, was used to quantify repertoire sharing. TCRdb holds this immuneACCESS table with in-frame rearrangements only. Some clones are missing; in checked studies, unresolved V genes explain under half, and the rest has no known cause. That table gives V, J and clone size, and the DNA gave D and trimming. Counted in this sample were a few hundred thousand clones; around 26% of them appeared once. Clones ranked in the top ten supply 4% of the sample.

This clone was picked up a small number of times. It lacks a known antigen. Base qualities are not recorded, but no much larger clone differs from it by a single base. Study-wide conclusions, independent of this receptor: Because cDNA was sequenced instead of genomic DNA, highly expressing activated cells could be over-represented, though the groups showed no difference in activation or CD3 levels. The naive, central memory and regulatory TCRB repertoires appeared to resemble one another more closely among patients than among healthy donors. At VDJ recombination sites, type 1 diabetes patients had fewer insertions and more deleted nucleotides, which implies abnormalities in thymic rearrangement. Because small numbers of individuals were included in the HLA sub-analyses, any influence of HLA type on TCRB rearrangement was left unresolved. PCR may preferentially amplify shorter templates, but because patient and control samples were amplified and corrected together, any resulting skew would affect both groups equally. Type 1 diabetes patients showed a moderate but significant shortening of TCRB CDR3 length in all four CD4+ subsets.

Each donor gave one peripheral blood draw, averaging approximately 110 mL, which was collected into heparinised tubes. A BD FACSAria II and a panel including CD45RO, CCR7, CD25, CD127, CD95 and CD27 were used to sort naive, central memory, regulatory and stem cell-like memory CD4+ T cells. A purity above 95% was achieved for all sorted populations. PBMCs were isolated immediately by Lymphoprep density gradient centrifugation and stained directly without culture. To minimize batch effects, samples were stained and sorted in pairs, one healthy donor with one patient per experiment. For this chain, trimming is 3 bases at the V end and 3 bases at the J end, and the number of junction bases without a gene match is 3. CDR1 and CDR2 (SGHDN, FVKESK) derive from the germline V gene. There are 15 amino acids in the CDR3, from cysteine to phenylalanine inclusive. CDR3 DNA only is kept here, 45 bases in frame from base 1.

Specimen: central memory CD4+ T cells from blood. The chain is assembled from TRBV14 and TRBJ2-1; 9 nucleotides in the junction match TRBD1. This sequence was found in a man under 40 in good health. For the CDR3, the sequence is CASSHRDRVYNEQFF. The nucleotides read TGTGCCAGCAGCCACCGGGACAGGGTCTACAATGAGCAGTTCTTC.